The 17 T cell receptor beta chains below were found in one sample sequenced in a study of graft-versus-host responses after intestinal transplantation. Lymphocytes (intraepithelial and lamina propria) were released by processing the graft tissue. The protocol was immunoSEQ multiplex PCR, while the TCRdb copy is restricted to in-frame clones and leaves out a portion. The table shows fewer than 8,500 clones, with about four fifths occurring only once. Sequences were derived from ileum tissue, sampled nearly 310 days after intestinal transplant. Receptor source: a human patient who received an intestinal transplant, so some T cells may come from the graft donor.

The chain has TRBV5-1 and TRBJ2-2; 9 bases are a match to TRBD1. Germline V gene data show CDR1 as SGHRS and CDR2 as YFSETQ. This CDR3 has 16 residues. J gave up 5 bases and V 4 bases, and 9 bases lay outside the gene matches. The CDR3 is CASSPQGAQRTGELFF. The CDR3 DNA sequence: TGCGCCAGCAGCCCACAGGGGGCGCAAAGGACCGGGGAGCTGTTTTTT.

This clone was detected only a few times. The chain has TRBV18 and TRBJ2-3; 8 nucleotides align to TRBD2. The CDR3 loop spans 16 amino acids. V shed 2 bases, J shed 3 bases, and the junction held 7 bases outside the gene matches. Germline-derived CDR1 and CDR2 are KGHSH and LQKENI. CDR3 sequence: CASSPSGGAGTDTQYF. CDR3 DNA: TGTGCCAGCTCACCATCCGGGGGGGCCGGGACAGATACGCAGTATTTT.

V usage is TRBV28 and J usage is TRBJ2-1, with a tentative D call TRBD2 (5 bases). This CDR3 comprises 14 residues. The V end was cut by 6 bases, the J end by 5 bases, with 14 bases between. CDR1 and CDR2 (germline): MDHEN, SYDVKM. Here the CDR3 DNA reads TGTGCCAGCAGGGAGCGAGGGTGGGACAATGAGCAGTTCTTC. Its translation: CASRERGWDNEQFF.

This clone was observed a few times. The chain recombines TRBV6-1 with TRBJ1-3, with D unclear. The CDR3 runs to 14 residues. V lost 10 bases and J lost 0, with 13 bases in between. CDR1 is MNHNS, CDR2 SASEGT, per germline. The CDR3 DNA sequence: TGTGCCATCATTGCTGGTGCCTCTGGAAACACCATATATTTT. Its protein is CAIIAGASGNTIYF.

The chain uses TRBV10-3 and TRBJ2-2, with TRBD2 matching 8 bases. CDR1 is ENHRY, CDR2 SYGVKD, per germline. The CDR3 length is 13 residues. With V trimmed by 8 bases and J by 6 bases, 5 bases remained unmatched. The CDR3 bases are TGTGCCATCGGGACTAGATGGTCCGGGGAGCTGTTTTTT. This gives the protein CAIGTRWSGELFF.

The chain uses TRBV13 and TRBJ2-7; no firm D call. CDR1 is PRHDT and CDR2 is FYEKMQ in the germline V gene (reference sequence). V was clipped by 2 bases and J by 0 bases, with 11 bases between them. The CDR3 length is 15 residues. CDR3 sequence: CASSLFRSLSYEQYF. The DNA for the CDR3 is TGTGCCAGCAGCTTATTCCGGTCGCTCTCCTACGAGCAGTACTTC.

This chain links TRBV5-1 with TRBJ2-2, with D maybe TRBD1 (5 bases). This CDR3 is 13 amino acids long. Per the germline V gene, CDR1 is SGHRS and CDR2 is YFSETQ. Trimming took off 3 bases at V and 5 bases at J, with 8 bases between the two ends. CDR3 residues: CASSSGITGELFF. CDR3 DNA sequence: TGCGCCAGCAGCTCAGGGATAACCGGGGAGCTGTTTTTT.

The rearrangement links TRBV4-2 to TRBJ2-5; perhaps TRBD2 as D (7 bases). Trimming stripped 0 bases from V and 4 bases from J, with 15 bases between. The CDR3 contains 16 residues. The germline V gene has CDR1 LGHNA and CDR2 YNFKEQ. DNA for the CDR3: TGTGCCAGCAGCCAAGACTTGGGGGGGGCTGGAGAGACCCAGTACTTC. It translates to CASSQDLGGAGETQYF.

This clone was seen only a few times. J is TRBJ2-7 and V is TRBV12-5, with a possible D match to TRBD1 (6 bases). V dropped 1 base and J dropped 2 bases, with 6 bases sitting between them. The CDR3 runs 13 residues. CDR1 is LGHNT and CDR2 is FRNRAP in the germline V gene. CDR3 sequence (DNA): TGTGCTAGTGGTTTGGACAGGGCCTACGAGCAGTACTTC. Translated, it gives CASGLDRAYEQYF. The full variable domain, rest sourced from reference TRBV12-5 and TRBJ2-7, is DARVTQTPRHKVTEMGQEVTMRCQPILGHNTVFWYRQTMMQGLELLAYFRNRAPLDDSGMPKDRFSAEMPDATLATLKIQPSEPRDSAVYFCASGLDRAYEQYFGPGTRLTVT.

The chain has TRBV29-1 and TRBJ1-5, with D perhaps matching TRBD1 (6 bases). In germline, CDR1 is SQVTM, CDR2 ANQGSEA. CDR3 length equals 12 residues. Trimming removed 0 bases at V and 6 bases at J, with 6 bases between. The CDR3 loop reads CSVEEQGQPQHF. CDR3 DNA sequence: TGCAGCGTTGAAGAACAGGGTCAGCCCCAGCATTTT. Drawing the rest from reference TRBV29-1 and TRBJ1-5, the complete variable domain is SAVISQKPSRDICQRGTSLTIQCQVDSQVTMMFWYRQQPGQSLTLIATANQGSEATYESGFVIDKFPISRPNLTFSTLTVSNMSPEDSSIYLCSVEEQGQPQHFGDGTRLSIL.

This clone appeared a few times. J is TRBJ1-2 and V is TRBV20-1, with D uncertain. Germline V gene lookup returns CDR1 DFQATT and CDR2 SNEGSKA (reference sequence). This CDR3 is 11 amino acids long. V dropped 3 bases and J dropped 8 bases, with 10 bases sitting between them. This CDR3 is CSASPRGGYTF. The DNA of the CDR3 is TGCAGTGCTAGTCCCAGAGGCGGCTACACCTTC.

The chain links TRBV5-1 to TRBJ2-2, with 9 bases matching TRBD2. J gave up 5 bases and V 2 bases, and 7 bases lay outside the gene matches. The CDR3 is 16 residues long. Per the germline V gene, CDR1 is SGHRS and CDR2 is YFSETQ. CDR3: CASSLSAGGRTGELFF. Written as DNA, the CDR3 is TGCGCCAGCAGCTTATCAGCGGGGGGACGAACCGGGGAGCTGTTTTTT.

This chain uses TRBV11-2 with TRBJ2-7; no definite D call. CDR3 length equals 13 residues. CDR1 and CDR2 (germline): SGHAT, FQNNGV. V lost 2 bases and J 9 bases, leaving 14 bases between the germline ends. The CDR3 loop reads CASSLHAQTRQYF. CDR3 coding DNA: TGTGCCAGCAGCTTACATGCGCAAACGAGGCAGTACTTC.

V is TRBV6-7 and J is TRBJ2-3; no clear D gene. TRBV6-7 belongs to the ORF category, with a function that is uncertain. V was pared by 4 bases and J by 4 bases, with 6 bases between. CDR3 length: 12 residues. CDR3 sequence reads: CASSSYSDTQYF. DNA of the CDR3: TGTGCCAGCAGTTCTTATTCAGATACGCAGTATTTT.

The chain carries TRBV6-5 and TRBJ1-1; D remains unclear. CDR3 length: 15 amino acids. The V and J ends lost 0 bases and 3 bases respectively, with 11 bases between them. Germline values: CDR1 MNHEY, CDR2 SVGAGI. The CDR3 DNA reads TGTGCCAGCAGTTACTCGAGTGGTGGGGACACTGAAGCTTTCTTT. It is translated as CASSYSSGGDTEAFF.

The CDR3 sequence: CASSYQGDRDTEAFF. CDR3 bases: TGTGCCAGCAGCTATCAGGGTGATAGGGACACTGAAGCTTTCTTT. The chain couples TRBV9 to TRBJ1-1; tentatively, D is TRBD1 (5 bases). CDR1 SGDLS and CDR2 YYNGEE come from the germline V gene. The germline V and J ends were trimmed by 4 bases and 3 bases, with 16 bases remaining between them. The length of the CDR3 is 15 residues. Variable domain in full (rest from reference TRBV9 and TRBJ1-1): DSGVTQTPKHLITATGQRVTLRCSPRSGDLSVYWYQQSLDQGLQFLIQYYNGEERAKGNILERFSAQQFPDLHSELNLSSLELGDSALYFCASSYQGDRDTEAFFGQGTRLTVV.

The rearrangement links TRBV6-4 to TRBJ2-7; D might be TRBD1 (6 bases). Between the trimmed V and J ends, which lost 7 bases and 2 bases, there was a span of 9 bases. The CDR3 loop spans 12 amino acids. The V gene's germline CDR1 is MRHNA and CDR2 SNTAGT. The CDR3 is CASTRDTYEQYF. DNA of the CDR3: TGTGCCAGCACCCGGGACACCTACGAGCAGTACTTC.